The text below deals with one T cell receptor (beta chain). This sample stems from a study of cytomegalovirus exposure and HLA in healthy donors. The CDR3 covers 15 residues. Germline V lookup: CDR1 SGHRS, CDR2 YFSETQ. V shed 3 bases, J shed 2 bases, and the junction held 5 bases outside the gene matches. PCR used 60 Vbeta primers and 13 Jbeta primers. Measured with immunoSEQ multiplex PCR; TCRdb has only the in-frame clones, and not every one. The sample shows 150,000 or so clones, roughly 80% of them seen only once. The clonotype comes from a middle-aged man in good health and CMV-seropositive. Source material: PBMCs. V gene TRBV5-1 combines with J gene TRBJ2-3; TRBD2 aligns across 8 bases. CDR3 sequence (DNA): TGCGCCAGCAGCTCGGGAGGGACAACCACAGATACGCAGTATTTT. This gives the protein CASSSGGTTTDTQYF.